The 31 T cell receptor beta chains below come from one sample, sequenced in a study of T cell repertoires in cytomegalovirus infection (dated by TCRdb to about 2019). The sequencer was an Illumina HiSeq 1500. TCRdb reprocessed the public reads (quality trimming at Q25 with fastp, clone calling with MiXCR) and kept in-frame beta chains. Duplicate CDR3 protein sequences are folded into a single record with the most common DNA and genes. Within this sample are around 530,000 distinct CDR3 sequences, with approximately 15% of them counted one time only. The top ten hold 20% to 30% of the sample. Sequencing was done on a sample of CD8+ T cells from PBMCs. These TCRs come from a human donor in good health (CMV status not recorded). Some clones in this sample may be carry-over from other donors' samples.

This clonotype appeared a few times. The V call is TRBV19, the J call TRBJ1-3; D is ambiguous. The CDR3 length is 13 residues. Germline assignment: CDR1 LNHDA and CDR2 SQIVND (reference sequence). V was pared by 7 bases and J by 4 bases, with 11 bases between. CDR3 sequence (DNA): TGTGCCAGTACTCCCTACCCCGGAAACACCATATATTTT. It specifies CASTPYPGNTIYF.

This rearrangement joins TRBV28 to TRBJ2-7; the D is unclear. The V gene's germline CDR1 is MDHEN and CDR2 SYDVKM. The CDR3 length is 14 residues. Trimming removed 2 bases from V and 4 bases from J, with 12 bases in between. CDR3 sequence reads: CASSLEFGPYEQYF. The CDR3 DNA reads TGTGCCAGCAGTTTAGAGTTTGGACCGTACGAGCAGTACTTC.

For the CDR3, the DNA is TGTGCCAGCAGAGTCCCGGGACAGGTGGTGCCCAATGAAAAACTGTTTTTT. It codes for CASRVPGQVVPNEKLFF. The chain employs TRBV2 and TRBJ1-4; 8 bases map to TRBD1. The CDR3 runs to 17 residues. Trimming took 6 bases from V and 5 from J; bases not matched to a gene: 14. CDR1 and CDR2 from the germline V gene are SNHLY and FYNNEI.

In the case of this clonotype: This may arise from a read error, as a much more abundant clone is one base away. The J gene is TRBJ1-6, the V gene TRBV27, with D hard to call. The V gene's germline CDR1 is MNHEY and CDR2 SMNVEV (reference sequence). This CDR3 has 11 residues. The CDR3 loop reads CASSFNSPLDF. DNA of the CDR3: TGTGCCAGCAGTTTTAATTCACCCCTCGACTTT.

This clonotype was found many times. The genes are TRBV7-2 and TRBJ1-5; 8 bases are a match to TRBD1. Germline values: CDR1 SGHTA, CDR2 FQGNSA. V trimming: 5 bases; J trimming: 0 bases; junction bases outside the gene matches: 6. This CDR3 contains 16 residues. The CDR3 coding sequence is TGTGCCAGCAGCCGCACGACAGGGGTTAGCAATCAGCCCCAGCATTTT. Translated, it gives CASSRTTGVSNQPQHF. Full variable domain (outside the CDR3, taken from reference TRBV7-2 and TRBJ1-5): GAGVSQSPSNKVTEKGKDVELRCDPISGHTALYWYRQSLGQGLEFLIYFQGNSAPDKSGLPSDRFSAERTGGSVSTLTIQRTQQEDSAVYLCASSRTTGVSNQPQHFGDGTRLSIL.

This clonotype occurred a few times. The J gene is TRBJ2-3, the V gene TRBV27; 12 bases agree with TRBD2. V lost 5 bases, J lost 5 bases, and 8 bases stayed unmatched. CDR1 is MNHEY and CDR2 is SMNVEV in the germline V gene (reference sequence). The CDR3 spans 16 residues. CDR3: CASSPRLAGEIDTQYF. In DNA form, the CDR3 reads TGTGCCAGCAGTCCCAGACTAGCGGGAGAAATAGATACGCAGTATTTT.

This clonotype came up a few times. J is TRBJ1-6 and V is TRBV6-6; no reliable D call. With 2 bases removed from V and 6 bases from J, the gap between germline ends came to 8 bases. The CDR3 spans 14 residues. Germline CDR1 is MNHNY and CDR2 is SVGAGI (reference sequence). The CDR3 reads CASSYTEPNSPLHF. The CDR3 nucleotides are TGTGCCAGCAGTTACACAGAGCCTAATTCACCCCTCCACTTT.

The chain recombines TRBV10-3 with TRBJ1-3, with TRBD1 matching 8 bases. CDR1 is ENHRY and CDR2 is SYGVKD in the germline V gene. This CDR3 has 16 residues. J was trimmed by 1 base and V by 0 bases; bases with no gene match: 2. The CDR3 reads CAISESTGGSGNTIYF. CDR3 nucleotides: TGTGCCATCAGTGAGTCTACAGGGGGATCTGGAAACACCATATATTTT.

The chain joins TRBV10-3 to TRBJ1-1; 8 positions match TRBD1. CDR1 ENHRY and CDR2 SYGVKD come from the germline V gene. The CDR3 loop spans 16 amino acids. V lost 1 base, J lost 0 bases, and 4 bases stayed unmatched. CDR3 amino acids: CAISELYRGLNTEAFF. In DNA form, the CDR3 reads TGTGCCATCAGTGAGTTATACAGGGGGTTGAACACTGAAGCTTTCTTT.

Details on this clonotype: The germline gene is not matched at one end of the junction; a read error may be the cause. The chain carries TRBV7-2 and TRBJ2-7; 8 nucleotides align to TRBD1. The germline V gene has CDR1 SGHTA and CDR2 FQGNSA. CDR3 length equals 15 residues. The CDR3 DNA reads as TGTGCCAGAAGCTGGCCGGTACAGGGGGTGTACGAGCAGTACTTC. This gives the protein CARSWPVQGVYEQYF.

As concerns this clonotype: One end of the junction is discordant with germline, which a read error may explain. The CDR3 DNA sequence: TGCGCCAGCAACCAAGATCCCTCACTGTCCCACTACGAGCAGTACTTC. This gives the protein CASNQDPSLSHYEQYF. This chain joins TRBV4-1 and TRBJ2-7; D remains unclear. CDR3 length: 16 residues. In germline, CDR1 is MGHRA, CDR2 YSYEKL.

The chain couples TRBV7-9 to TRBJ2-2; 8 nucleotides agree with TRBD2. The CDR3 spans 19 residues. With 3 bases clipped from V and 3 bases from J, the junction kept 15 bases outside the gene matches. Per germline, CDR1 SEHNR and CDR2 FQNEAQ (reference sequence). CDR3 protein: CASSFPRGERETDTGELFF. Here the CDR3 DNA reads TGTGCCAGCAGCTTTCCCAGAGGGGAGCGGGAGACCGACACCGGGGAGCTGTTTTTT.

Notes on this clonotype: This may be a read error, as it is one base from a much larger clone. The gene calls are TRBV18 and TRBJ1-1; unclear D gene. Germline CDR1 reads KGHSH; CDR2 reads LQKENI. V was trimmed by 3 bases and J by 4 bases, leaving 15 bases between them. This CDR3 contains 15 residues. The CDR3 sequence: CASSPRGKHGTEAFF. The DNA of the CDR3 is TGTGCCAGCTCACCCCGAGGAAAACATGGCACTGAAGCTTTCTTT. The complete variable domain, with remaining parts taken from reference TRBV18 and TRBJ1-1, reads NAGVMQNPRHLVRRRGQEARLRCSPMKGHSHVYWYRQLPEEGLKFMVYLQKENIIDESGMPKERFSAEFPKEGPSILRIQQVVRGDSAAYFCASSPRGKHGTEAFFGQGTRLTVV.

This clonotype occurred a few times. The rearrangement links TRBV20-1 to TRBJ2-1; D is unclear. The ends were cut back, 4 bases at V and 4 bases at J, with 5 bases in the middle. Germline values: CDR1 DFQATT, CDR2 SNEGSKA (reference sequence). The CDR3 totals 11 residues. CDR3 bases: TGCAGTGCTAAGGATTACAATGAGCAGTTCTTC. The encoded protein is CSAKDYNEQFF.

Written as DNA, the CDR3 is TGCAGTGCTAGAGAGTGGACAGGGGAGTGGCCCCAGCATTTT. Amino acid sequence: CSAREWTGEWPQHF. The gene calls are TRBV20-1 and TRBJ1-5, with 9 bases fitting TRBD1. V was clipped by 0 bases and J by 9 bases; unmatched bases: 6. Germline-derived CDR1 and CDR2 are DFQATT and SNEGSKA (reference sequence). The CDR3 is 14 amino acids.

This clonotype was seen many times. CDR3 sequence (DNA): TGTGCCAGCAGCTTAGTTAGACAGGGGACCACAACTAATGAAAAACTGTTTTTT. This codes for CASSLVRQGTTTNEKLFF. The V gene is TRBV7-2, the J gene TRBJ1-4, with 8 positions matching TRBD1. The germline gives CDR1 SGHTA, CDR2 FQGNSA. J gave up 0 bases and V 1 base, and 7 bases lay outside the gene matches. The CDR3 is made up of 18 amino acids.

The table lists this clonotype with a few counts. This chain joins TRBV25-1 and TRBJ1-5; no definite D call. V lost 6 bases and J lost 4, with 7 bases in between. The CDR3 is made up of 12 amino acids. CDR1 is MGHDK and CDR2 is SYGVNS in the germline V gene. For the CDR3, the DNA is TGTGCCAGCAGCGAGGAGAATCAGCCCCAGCATTTT. It specifies CASSEENQPQHF.

This clonotype was seen only a few times. CDR3 sequence reads: CASSGYMTSGRAMGNEQFF. CDR3 bases: TGCGCCAGCAGCGGCTATATGACTAGCGGGAGGGCGATGGGGAATGAGCAGTTCTTC. The V gene is TRBV4-1, the J gene TRBJ2-1, with 14 bases matching TRBD2. This CDR3 region has 19 residues. The germline CDR1 and CDR2 sequences are MGHRA and YSYEKL. The V and J ends lost 5 bases and 7 bases, in that order; junction bases with no gene match: 16.

This clonotype has only a few counts. The rearrangement joins TRBV7-9 to TRBJ1-3; the match to TRBD1 covers 10 bases. The CDR3 runs 16 residues. J lost 3 bases, V lost 2 bases, and 4 bases had no gene match. From germline, CDR1 is SEHNR and CDR2 FQNEAQ (reference sequence). This CDR3 reads CASSLWTGGFGNTIYF. CDR3 nucleotide sequence: TGTGCCAGCAGCTTATGGACAGGGGGTTTTGGAAACACCATATATTTT.

The table lists this clonotype with many counts. The CDR3 is CATSKPGGGNTIYF. The CDR3 DNA follows: TGTGCCACCAGCAAGCCTGGGGGTGGAAACACCATATATTTT. The chain employs TRBV15 and TRBJ1-3; a possible D gene is TRBD1 (5 bases). V shed 4 bases and J shed 3 bases, with 10 bases lying between them. Germline V gene lookup returns CDR1 LNHNV and CDR2 YYDKDF (reference sequence). The CDR3 has 14 amino acids.

The V call is TRBV9, the J call TRBJ1-3; 8 nucleotides align to TRBD1. The length of the CDR3 is 17 residues. V was clipped by 0 bases and J by 3 bases; unmatched bases: 8. In germline, CDR1 is SGDLS, CDR2 YYNGEE. The CDR3 coding sequence is TGTGCCAGCAGCGTAGAGGACAGGGTCTCTATTGGAAACACCATATATTTT. Translating gives CASSVEDRVSIGNTIYF.

This clonotype showed up just a few times. The V and J genes are TRBV6-4 and TRBJ2-1; 7 bases match TRBD2. The CDR3 is 17 amino acids. The ends lost 0 bases at V and 4 bases at J; junction bases unmatched: 9. Germline assignment: CDR1 MRHNA and CDR2 SNTAGT. For the CDR3, the DNA is TGTGCCAGCAGTGACTCGGGAGGCGGGGGACTATACAATGAGCAGTTCTTC. This sequence encodes CASSDSGGGGLYNEQFF.

The gene calls are TRBV5-6 and TRBJ1-2, with D possibly matching TRBD1 (5 bases). CDR1 and CDR2 (germline): SGHDT, YYEEEE. V lost 6 bases and J 3 bases, leaving 12 bases between the germline ends. This CDR3 has 13 amino acids. This chain's CDR3 is CASIGRVDYGYTF. DNA of the CDR3: TGTGCCAGCATAGGCAGGGTGGACTATGGCTACACCTTC. The complete variable domain, with remaining parts taken from reference TRBV5-6 and TRBJ1-2, reads DAGVTQSPTHLIKTRGQQVTLRCSPKSGHDTVSWYQQALGQGPQFIFQYYEEEERQRGNFPDRFSGHQFPNYSSELNVNALLLGDSALYLCASIGRVDYGYTFGSGTRLTVV.

This clonotype was detected only once. V gene TRBV20-1 combines with J gene TRBJ1-4; D not certain. The CDR3 is 14 residues long. CDR1 is DFQATT, CDR2 SNEGSKA, per germline (reference sequence). Trimming removed 5 bases from V and 4 bases from J, with 14 bases in between. The CDR3 DNA reads as TGCAGTGCTCCTCTGACGGGTCTTAATGAAAAACTGTTTTTT. This translates into CSAPLTGLNEKLFF.

This clonotype has at least ten counts. CDR3 region: CASSLKQGLAGTATDTQYF. In DNA form, the CDR3 reads TGTGCCAGCAGCTTGAAGCAGGGACTAGCGGGCACCGCCACAGATACGCAGTATTTT. The genes are TRBV5-6 and TRBJ2-3; 12 bases align to TRBD2. With V trimmed by 1 base and J by 2 bases, 11 bases remained unmatched. Germline CDR1 SGHDT, CDR2 YYEEEE. CDR3 length: 19 amino acids.

This clonotype was counted many times. The V and J genes are TRBV7-9 and TRBJ1-4; D gene uncertain. V gave up 3 bases and J gave up 4 bases, with 0 bases separating them. The V gene's germline CDR1 is SEHNR and CDR2 FQNEAQ (reference sequence). The CDR3 length is 11 residues. The CDR3 nucleotides are TGTGCCAGCAGCTTTAATGAAAAACTGTTTTTT. It translates to CASSFNEKLFF.

Worth noting for this clonotype: This could be a read error, since a much larger clone is one nucleotide away. Here the CDR3 DNA reads TGTGCCAGCAGCCAACAGACGACCGGGGTGCTGTTTTTT. It translates to CASSQQTTGVLFF. This sequence joins TRBV28 and TRBJ2-2; weak D call: TRBD2 (5 bases). Per germline, CDR1 MDHEN and CDR2 SYDVKM. This CDR3 contains 13 residues.

Worth noting for this clonotype: The junction departs from germline at one end; a sequencing error may be responsible. This chain uses TRBV6-2 or TRBV6-3 with TRBJ1-5, with 12 bases matching TRBD1. Germline-derived CDR1 and CDR2 are MNHEY and SVGEGT. CDR3 length equals 14 residues. The CDR3 loop reads CASSRDRGHQHQHF. CDR3 sequence (DNA): TGTGCCAGCAGTAGGGACAGGGGGCATCAGCACCAGCATTTT.

This clonotype was observed at least ten times. This rearrangement joins TRBV19 to TRBJ1-5; D gene unclear. The CDR3 spans 13 residues. CDR1 is LNHDA and CDR2 is SQIVND in the germline V gene (reference sequence). V lost 3 bases and J 4 bases, leaving 7 bases between the germline ends. The CDR3 sequence: CASSIDQNQPQHF. CDR3 in DNA: TGTGCCAGTAGTATCGATCAGAATCAGCCCCAGCATTTT.

This clonotype occurred many times. V and J are TRBV11-2 and TRBJ1-2, with 8 bases matching TRBD1. V lost 4 bases and J lost 1; bases outside the gene matches: 5. The length of the CDR3 is 15 residues. Per the germline V gene, CDR1 is SGHAT and CDR2 is FQNNGV. CDR3 region: CASSSQGASNYGYTF. In DNA form, the CDR3 reads TGTGCCAGCAGCTCCCAGGGGGCCAGTAACTATGGCTACACCTTC.

This chain joins TRBV4-1 and TRBJ2-1; 10 bases match TRBD2. This CDR3 contains 16 residues. The V and J ends lost 0 bases and 8 bases, in that order; junction bases with no gene match: 7. CDR1 is MGHRA and CDR2 is YSYEKL in the germline V gene. Written as DNA, the CDR3 is TGCGCCAGCAGCCAAGATCTAGCGGGAGCGGGTTATGAGCAGTTCTTC. This codes for CASSQDLAGAGYEQFF.